What follows are 28 T cell receptor beta chains derived from one specimen sequenced in a study of blood T cell repertoires in COVID-19. Produced via immunoSEQ multiplex PCR; TCRdb's table is partial and in-frame only. The sample consists of approximately 100,000 clones, 87% of them appearing once. Material: peripheral blood. These receptors originate from a man in his forties or fifties with acute or convalescent COVID-19.

This chain connects TRBV3-1 (or the pseudogene TRBV3-2) to TRBJ2-5; 12 nucleotides agree with TRBD2. Germline V gives CDR1 LGHDT, CDR2 YNNKEL (reference sequence). This CDR3 region has 18 residues. The junction had 15 bases not matched to a gene; V was cut back by 5 bases and J by 5 bases. CDR3 sequence (DNA): TGTGCCAGCAGCTCTCCCACAACCGGACTAGCGGGAAGGGAGACCCAGTACTTC. Translation: CASSSPTTGLAGRETQYF.

This clone appeared a single time. The V and J genes are TRBV5-1 and TRBJ2-5; D is unresolved. Trimming shortened V by 9 bases and J by 5 bases, and 8 bases separated the two germline ends. There are 10 residues in the CDR3. CDR1 SGHRS and CDR2 YFSETQ come from the germline V gene. The CDR3: CAISRETQYF. The CDR3 DNA reads TGCGCCATCTCGAGGGAGACCCAGTACTTC.

The CDR3 loop reads CATSDATGSYGYTF. The CDR3 region has the DNA TGTGCCACCAGTGACGCGACAGGGAGCTATGGCTACACCTTC. V is TRBV24-1 and J is TRBJ1-2; 7 positions agree with TRBD1. CDR1 and CDR2 from the germline V gene are KGHDR and SFDVKD. The CDR3 loop spans 14 amino acids. V trimming: 4 bases; J trimming: 4 bases; junction bases outside the gene matches: 5.

The V gene is TRBV6-5, the J gene TRBJ1-5; the match to TRBD1 covers 9 bases. Trimming cost V 7 bases and J 8 bases; bases outside gene matches: 6. CDR3 length: 13 residues. CDR1 is MNHEY, CDR2 SVGAGI, per germline. This CDR3 reads CASIRDRVEPQHF. CDR3 nucleotide sequence: TGTGCCAGCATTCGGGACAGGGTAGAGCCCCAGCATTTT.

CDR3 coding DNA: TGTGCCATCCTTACTAGCGATACCTACGAGCAGTACTTC. The encoded protein is CAILTSDTYEQYF. This sequence joins TRBV10-3 and TRBJ2-7; 7 positions agree with TRBD2. The CDR3 runs 13 residues. V dropped 8 bases and J dropped 2; count of bases not matched to a gene: 6. Germline V gene lookup returns CDR1 ENHRY and CDR2 SYGVKD.

This clone was counted once. V is TRBV5-4 and J is TRBJ2-7; D is possibly TRBD2 (6 bases). CDR3 size: 15 residues. CDR1 and CDR2 (germline): SGHNT, YYREEE (reference sequence). The V gene lost 3 bases and the J gene lost 0 bases, with 13 bases spanning the gap. This CDR3 reads CASSSGLASSYEQYF. The DNA for the CDR3 is TGTGCCAGCAGCTCGGGACTCGCGAGCTCCTACGAGCAGTACTTC.

V usage is TRBV4-1 and J usage is TRBJ1-6; 9 bases map to TRBD1. CDR3 size: 15 residues. Per germline, CDR1 MGHRA and CDR2 YSYEKL. V lost 3 bases and J lost 10; bases outside the gene matches: 7. The CDR3 is CASSHRTGEGSPLHF. The CDR3 DNA reads TGCGCCAGCAGCCACAGGACAGGGGAAGGGTCACCCCTCCACTTT.

This chain joins TRBV28 and TRBJ1-6; weak D call: TRBD1 (6 bases). V was clipped by 2 bases and J by 4 bases, with 15 bases between them. Germline CDR1 MDHEN, CDR2 SYDVKM. This CDR3 is 17 amino acids long. In DNA, the CDR3 is TGTGCCAGCAGTTTACCCGGGACACTCGATTATAATTCACCCCTCCACTTT. Translation: CASSLPGTLDYNSPLHF.

The V call is TRBV5-1, the J call TRBJ2-1, with 7 bases matching TRBD2. This CDR3 region has 16 residues. J was trimmed by 8 bases and V by 4 bases; bases with no gene match: 15. The germline V gene encodes CDR1 SGHRS and CDR2 YFSETQ. The CDR3 coding sequence is TGCGCCAGCAGCCTGATCGGGGGAGGGCCAATGGATGAGCAGTTCTTC. This encodes CASSLIGGGPMDEQFF.

This clone was detected only once. The chain uses TRBV19 and TRBJ1-5, with D tentatively TRBD1 (5 bases). The ends were cut back, 3 bases at V and 2 bases at J, with 8 bases in the middle. This CDR3 spans 14 amino acids. Germline V lookup: CDR1 LNHDA, CDR2 SQIVND (reference sequence). The CDR3 is CASSIEGGNQPQHF. The CDR3 DNA follows: TGTGCCAGTAGTATCGAAGGGGGCAATCAGCCCCAGCATTTT.

The rearrangement links TRBV5-1 to TRBJ2-1; 9 bases map to TRBD2. The CDR3 is made up of 16 amino acids. Looked up from germline, CDR1 is SGHRS and CDR2 is YFSETQ. The V gene end was trimmed by 6 bases and the J gene end by 2 bases; junction bases not matched to a gene: 9. The CDR3 protein is CASKRGLAGPYNEQFF. The CDR3, as DNA: TGCGCCAGCAAACGGGGCCTAGCGGGACCCTACAATGAGCAGTTCTTC.

The chain couples TRBV7-9 to TRBJ2-3; TRBD1 might be the D (5 bases). Germline lookup yields CDR1 SEHNR and CDR2 FQNEAQ (reference sequence). The V and J ends lost 2 bases and 3 bases respectively, with 9 bases between them. The CDR3 has 14 amino acids. CDR3 DNA sequence: TGTGCCAGCAGCTTACTGGGGCTGACAGATACGCAGTATTTT. This translates into CASSLLGLTDTQYF.

V usage is TRBV12-5 and J usage is TRBJ2-7; 8 bases match TRBD1. Trimming took 5 bases from V and 6 from J; bases not matched to a gene: 6. This CDR3 is built from 13 residues. Looked up from germline, CDR1 is LGHNT and CDR2 is FRNRAP. The CDR3 region has the DNA TGTGCTAGTGGTCTAAACACAGGGGGCGAGCAGTACTTC. Translated, it gives CASGLNTGGEQYF.

The J gene is TRBJ1-1, the V gene TRBV6-5, with TRBD1 as a possible D gene (5 bases). The CDR3 is 14 residues long. V shed 5 bases and J shed 4 bases, with 14 bases lying between them. The germline CDR1 and CDR2 sequences are MNHEY and SVGAGI. The CDR3, as DNA: TGTGCCAGCAGTAAGACAGCGGAGGGCACTGAAGCTTTCTTT. Translation gives CASSKTAEGTEAFF.

The chain couples TRBV2 to TRBJ2-1; D might be TRBD2 (6 bases). The germline gives CDR1 SNHLY, CDR2 FYNNEI. The CDR3 loop spans 14 amino acids. Trimming shortened V by 2 bases and J by 6 bases, and 11 bases separated the two germline ends. The CDR3 reads CASSELRDGNEQFF. DNA for the CDR3: TGTGCCAGCAGTGAACTGCGGGACGGCAATGAGCAGTTCTTC.

V and J are TRBV28 and TRBJ1-1; 7 bases map to TRBD1. V lost 7 bases to trimming and J lost 0 bases; unmatched junction nucleotides: 5. The germline V gene has CDR1 MDHEN and CDR2 SYDVKM. The CDR3 totals 14 residues. CDR3 region: CASTPGGMNTEAFF. The CDR3 DNA reads TGTGCCAGCACTCCAGGGGGGATGAACACTGAAGCTTTCTTT.

This clone was counted once. CDR3 protein: CASSQYLGGRLAGELFF. CDR3 DNA sequence: TGTGCCAGCAGCCAGTACCTGGGCGGGAGATTAGCCGGGGAGCTGTTTTTT. The chain has TRBV14 and TRBJ2-2, with 7 nucleotides matching TRBD2. There are 17 residues in the CDR3. The germline CDR1 and CDR2 sequences are SGHDN and FVKESK. V trimming: 3 bases; J trimming: 6 bases; junction bases outside the gene matches: 13.

CDR3 sequence: CASSFLRGEETQYF. In DNA, the CDR3 is TGTGCCAGCAGTTTTCTAAGAGGAGAAGAGACCCAGTACTTC. The genes are TRBV28 and TRBJ2-5; unclear D gene. CDR3 length: 14 residues. Trimming took 3 bases from V and 3 from J, leaving 11 bases between them. CDR1 MDHEN and CDR2 SYDVKM come from the germline V gene.

V gene TRBV21-1 combines with J gene TRBJ2-3; TRBD1, the table's D call, lacks a check against the DNA. TRBV21-1 is deemed a pseudogene. The CDR3 length is 16 residues. CDR3 residues: CASRQPQGVSTDTQYF. DNA for the CDR3: TGTGCCAGCCGACAACCACAGGGGGTAAGCACAGATACGCAGTATTTT.

The rearrangement links TRBV5-4 to TRBJ2-2; 11 positions agree with TRBD2. Germline lookup yields CDR1 SGHNT and CDR2 YYREEE (reference sequence). The CDR3 loop spans 18 amino acids. Losses at the gene ends were 0 bases for V and 2 bases for J; bases not matched to a gene: 6. CDR3 DNA sequence: TGTGCCAGCAGCTTGGGCTCGGGACTAGCGGTTAACACCGGGGAGCTGTTTTTT. Protein product: CASSLGSGLAVNTGELFF.

The chain is built from TRBV6-1 and TRBJ2-7; 8 bases align to TRBD1. The ends lost 1 base at V and 3 bases at J; junction bases unmatched: 2. This CDR3 contains 14 residues. Germline values: CDR1 MNHNS, CDR2 SASEGT. The CDR3 bases are TGTGCCAGCAGTGAAGAAGGGACAGGCTACGAGCAGTACTTC. Translating gives CASSEEGTGYEQYF.

The chain has TRBV5-6 and TRBJ2-7; D is unresolved. Germline V gene sequence: CDR1 SGHDT, CDR2 YYEEEE. Trimming removed 1 base at V and 5 bases at J, with 10 bases between. This CDR3 region has 13 residues. DNA for the CDR3: TGTGCCAGCAGCTTGATCTCCGTCGACGAGCAGTACTTC. The encoded protein is CASSLISVDEQYF. Full variable domain (missing parts from reference TRBV5-6 and TRBJ2-7): DAGVTQSPTHLIKTRGQQVTLRCSPKSGHDTVSWYQQALGQGPQFIFQYYEEEERQRGNFPDRFSGHQFPNYSSELNVNALLLGDSALYLCASSLISVDEQYFGPGTRLTVT.

The CDR3 sequence is CASARAGSYEQYF. The DNA of the CDR3 is TGCGCCAGCGCCCGCGCAGGGTCCTACGAGCAGTACTTC. V gene TRBV5-1 combines with J gene TRBJ2-7, with D possibly matching TRBD1 (5 bases). CDR1 is SGHRS, CDR2 YFSETQ, per germline. V was shortened by 7 bases and J by 1 base, with 12 bases between the two germline ends. This CDR3 comprises 13 residues.

The chain combines TRBV19 with TRBJ2-2, with TRBD2 as a possible D gene (7 bases). There are 15 residues in the CDR3. Deletions cut 3 bases from V and 2 bases from J, with 10 bases between. Germline lookup yields CDR1 LNHDA and CDR2 SQIVND (reference sequence). The CDR3 DNA sequence: TGTGCCAGTAGTATTGGGGGGGGCAACACCGGGGAGCTGTTTTTT. As protein: CASSIGGGNTGELFF.

A few counts support this clone. The chain uses TRBV5-5 and TRBJ1-2; 8 bases are a match to TRBD1. CDR1 is SGHKS, CDR2 YYEKEE, per germline (reference sequence). This CDR3 has 14 amino acids. After removal of 2 bases from V and 7 bases from J, the junction contained 7 bases not matched to a gene. The CDR3 loop reads CASSFDRGSFGYTF. DNA for the CDR3: TGTGCCAGCAGCTTTGACAGGGGAAGTTTTGGCTACACCTTC. Full variable domain (rest looked up from reference TRBV5-5 and TRBJ1-2): DAGVTQSPTHLIKTRGQQVTLRCSPISGHKSVSWYQQVLGQGPQFIFQYYEKEERGRGNFPDRFSARQFPNYSSELNVNALLLGDSALYLCASSFDRGSFGYTFGSGTRLTVV.

This sequence joins TRBV28 and TRBJ2-5, with 9 bases fitting TRBD1. CDR3 length equals 14 residues. From germline, CDR1 is MDHEN and CDR2 SYDVKM. V lost 8 bases, J lost 4 bases, and 8 bases stayed unmatched. CDR3 protein: CASSQGQGGETQYF. CDR3 sequence (DNA): TGTGCCAGCTCTCAGGGACAGGGCGGAGAGACCCAGTACTTC.

The J gene is TRBJ2-7, the V gene TRBV30; D possibly corresponds to TRBD1 (5 bases). The CDR3 contains 13 residues. The V gene's germline CDR1 is GTSNPN and CDR2 SVGIG (reference sequence). Trimming left V 0 bases short and J 6 bases short, with 12 bases between. The CDR3 protein is CAWSVALQGEQYF. The CDR3 DNA reads TGTGCCTGGAGTGTTGCGCTCCAGGGCGAGCAGTACTTC. Full variable domain (outside the CDR3, taken from reference TRBV30 and TRBJ2-7): SQTIHQWPATLVQPVGSPLSLECTVEGTSNPNLYWYRQAAGRGLQLLFYSVGIGQISSEVPQNLSASRPQDRQFILSSKKLLLSDSGFYLCAWSVALQGEQYFGPGTRLTVT.

The rearrangement joins TRBV2 to TRBJ1-2; 9 bases are shared with TRBD1. The CDR3 extends over 14 amino acids. The V and J ends lost 2 bases and 5 bases, in that order; junction bases with no gene match: 3. Germline V gene lookup returns CDR1 SNHLY and CDR2 FYNNEI. Here the CDR3 DNA reads TGTGCCAGCAGTGAAACAGGGGGCGCTTATGGCTACACCTTC. This gives the protein CASSETGGAYGYTF.